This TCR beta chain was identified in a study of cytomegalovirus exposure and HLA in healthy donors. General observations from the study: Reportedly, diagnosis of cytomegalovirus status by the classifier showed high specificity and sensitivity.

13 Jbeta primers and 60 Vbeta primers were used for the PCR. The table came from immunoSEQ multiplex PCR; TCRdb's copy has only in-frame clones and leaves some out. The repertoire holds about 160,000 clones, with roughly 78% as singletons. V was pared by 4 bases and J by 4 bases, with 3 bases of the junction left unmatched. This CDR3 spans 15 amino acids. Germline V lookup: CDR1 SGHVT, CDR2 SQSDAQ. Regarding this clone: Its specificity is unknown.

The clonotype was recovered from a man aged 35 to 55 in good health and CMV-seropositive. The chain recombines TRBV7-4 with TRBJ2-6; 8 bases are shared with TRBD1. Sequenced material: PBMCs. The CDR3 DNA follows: TGTGCCAGCAGCTCAGGGGGCGACGGGGCCAACGTCCTGACTTTC. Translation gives CASSSGGDGANVLTF.